This T cell receptor beta chain was recovered during a study of OX40 agonist ivuxolimab in advanced cancers. In the study overall: Those enrolled were roughly 80% male, with a mean age of around 55 years and ages from about 20 to 90. General study points: At 0.1-3.0 mg/kg, partial responders had clonal expansion among the lowest observed. Both blood CD4+ and CD8+ T cells showed clonal growth by week 6 at 0.1 to 3.0 mg/kg.

TCRdb's table, derived via immunoSEQ multiplex PCR, lists solely in-frame clones and lacks some. Here the sample spans approximately 21,000 clones, about 86% being singletons. Trimming took 7 bases from V and 1 from J; bases not matched to a gene: 9. There are 16 residues in the CDR3. Germline CDR1 reads PRHDT; CDR2 reads FYEKMQ (reference sequence). Details on this clone: Its specificity is not known.

The chain has TRBV13 and TRBJ2-2; 7 bases map to TRBD1. This receptor was taken from an adult with an advanced solid tumor such as melanoma, head and neck, liver or kidney cancer. The sequencing used CD4+ or CD8+ T cells sorted from blood, collected in a trial of the OX40 agonist ivuxolimab. DNA for the CDR3: TGTGCCAGCACCCGGGGTCAGGGGGTGAACACCGGGGAGCTGTTTTTT. Translating it yields CASTRGQGVNTGELFF.